This TCR beta chain derives from a study of T cell responses to AZD1222 COVID-19 vaccine. Trimming took 5 bases from V and 1 from J, leaving 12 bases between them. The CDR3 runs to 15 residues. Germline assignment: CDR1 LNHDA and CDR2 SQIVND (reference sequence). As regards this clone: The antigen is not known.

The repertoire was sequenced with immunoSEQ multiplex PCR; TCRdb's copy has only in-frame clones and lacks some. The top ten clones hold around 8% of a sample with 90,000 to 150,000 clones, roughly 90% of them seen once. Findings of the study overall: Across spike, vaccine-associated CD4 TCRs were found, dominant at 160-218 and 743-854. Variant regions that are unmutated are reportedly the target of nearly half of spike-specific TCRs. Sampled repertoires all dated from after the peak T cell response. It should be noted that donors were predominantly white British and more often female, and clonal diversity was possibly underestimated.

Sequences were derived from peripheral blood, sampled 28 days after the second AZD1222 dose. The chain is built from TRBV19 and TRBJ1-5; maybe TRBD1 (5 bases). This sequence originates from an adult who received the AZD1222 COVID-19 vaccine. The CDR3 nucleotides are TGTGCCAGTAGTTCCCAGGGACGGAGCAATCAGCCCCAGCATTTT. Its translation is CASSSQGRSNQPQHF.